One and the same sample provided the 3 T cell receptor beta chains below, sequenced in a study of relationships among human T cell subsets. TCR alpha and beta CDR3s were amplified from mRNA by semiquantitative ARM-PCR. In ARM-PCR, communal superprimers followed tagged nested gene-specific primers for exponential amplification. TCRdb recomputed calls from the multiplex PCR reads with MiXCR, one row per CDR3 protein. The sample includes under 15,000 distinct CDR3 sequences, 50% to 75% of them seen just once. CD4+ cells were positively selected first, then anti-CD25 beads isolated CD4+CD25+ regulatory T cells. Sequencing was performed on Tregs sorted from blood. The receptor source for this set is a man aged 35 to 55 in good health.

The chain is built from TRBV6-5 and TRBJ1-2; 8 bases are a match to TRBD1. The J segment lost 8 bases and the V segment lost 6 bases, leaving 8 bases of the junction unmatched. Germline V gene lookup returns CDR1 MNHEY and CDR2 SVGAGI. The CDR3 has 13 residues. The chain's CDR3 is CASSPDRGQGYTF. CDR3 nucleotide sequence: TGTGCCAGCAGCCCAGACAGGGGCCAGGGCTACACCTTC.

V and J are TRBV20-1 and TRBJ1-1; D gene unclear. Germline V lookup: CDR1 DFQATT, CDR2 SNEGSKA (reference sequence). The CDR3 is 13 amino acids. Between the trimmed V and J ends, which lost 3 bases and 1 base, there was a span of 9 bases. The CDR3 loop reads CSASLGRNTEAFF. CDR3 in DNA: TGCAGTGCTAGTCTGGGGAGGAACACTGAAGCTTTCTTT.

V and J are TRBV10-1 and TRBJ1-1; D is uncertain. The CDR3 runs 13 residues. The V end was cut by 6 bases, the J end by 1 base, with 9 bases between. Germline V gene data show CDR1 as WNHNN and CDR2 as SYGVQD (reference sequence). The CDR3 reads CASSRDPNTEAFF. In DNA form, the CDR3 reads TGCGCCAGCAGCCGGGATCCGAACACTGAAGCTTTCTTT.